This T cell receptor (beta chain) was found in a study of cytomegalovirus exposure and HLA in healthy donors. About the study: Earlier findings included some 120 million unique TCR beta sequences obtained from 170 million or so T cells. Within the Caucasian-associated ancestry cluster were 81% of the roughly 380 genotyped donors. General study results and limits: At a 0.05 false discovery rate, a later analysis found 15,000 to 20,000 TCR beta sequences to be associated with HLA alleles.

Though nominally healthy at sampling, donors likely had unrecorded immune exposures. About this clone: The antigen remains unidentified.

Primers for the PCR totalled 60 Vbeta and 13 Jbeta. Repertoires were generated with immunoSEQ multiplex PCR, while TCRdb's copy carries only in-frame clones and drops some. The sample has 140,000 to 150,000 clones; around 10% are singletons. Germline V gives CDR1 GTSNPN, CDR2 SVGIG (reference sequence). V lost 4 bases to trimming and J lost 7 bases, with 7 bases between them. The CDR3 extends over 11 amino acids. The chain combines TRBV30 with TRBJ2-2; possibly TRBD2 for D (5 bases). This TCR came from a man aged 50 to 60 in good health and CMV-seronegative. What was sequenced was PBMCs. The CDR3 coding sequence is TGTGCCTGGATGGAGGTCGGGGAGCTGTTTTTT. Protein: CAWMEVGELFF. The entire variable domain, with the rest obtained from reference TRBV30 and TRBJ2-2, is as follows: SQTIHQWPATLVQPVGSPLSLECTVEGTSNPNLYWYRQAAGRGLQLLFYSVGIGQISSEVPQNLSASRPQDRQFILSSKKLLLSDSGFYLCAWMEVGELFFGEGSRLTVL.